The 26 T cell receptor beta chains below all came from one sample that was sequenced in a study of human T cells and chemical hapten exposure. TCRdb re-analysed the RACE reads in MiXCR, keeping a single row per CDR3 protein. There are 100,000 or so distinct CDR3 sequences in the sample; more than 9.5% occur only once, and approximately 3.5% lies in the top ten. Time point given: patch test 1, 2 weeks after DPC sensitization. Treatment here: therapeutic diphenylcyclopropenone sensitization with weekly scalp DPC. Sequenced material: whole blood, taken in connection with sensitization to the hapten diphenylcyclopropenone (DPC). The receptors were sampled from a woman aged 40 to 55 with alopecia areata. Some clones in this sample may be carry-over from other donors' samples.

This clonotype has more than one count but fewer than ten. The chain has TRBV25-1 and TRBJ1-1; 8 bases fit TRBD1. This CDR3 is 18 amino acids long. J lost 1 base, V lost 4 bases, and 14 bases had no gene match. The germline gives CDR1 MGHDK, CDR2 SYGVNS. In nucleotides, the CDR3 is TGTGCCAGCAGTGCCCCCCGGACAGGGAGGATAGGGAACACTGAAGCTTTCTTT. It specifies CASSAPRTGRIGNTEAFF.

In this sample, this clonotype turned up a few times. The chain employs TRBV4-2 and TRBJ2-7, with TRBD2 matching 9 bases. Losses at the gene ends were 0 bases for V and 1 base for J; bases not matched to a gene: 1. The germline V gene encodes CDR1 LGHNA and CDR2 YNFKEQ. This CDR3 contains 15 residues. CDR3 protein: CASSQDTSGSYEQYF. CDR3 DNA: TGTGCCAGCAGCCAAGATACTAGCGGGTCCTACGAGCAGTACTTC.

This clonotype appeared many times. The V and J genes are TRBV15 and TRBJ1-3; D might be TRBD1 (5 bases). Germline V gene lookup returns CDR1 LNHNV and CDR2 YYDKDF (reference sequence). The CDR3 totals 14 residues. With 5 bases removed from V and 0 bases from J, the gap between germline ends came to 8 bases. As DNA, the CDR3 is TGTGCCACCAGCCGGGGGAACTCTGGAAACACCATATATTTT. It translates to CATSRGNSGNTIYF.

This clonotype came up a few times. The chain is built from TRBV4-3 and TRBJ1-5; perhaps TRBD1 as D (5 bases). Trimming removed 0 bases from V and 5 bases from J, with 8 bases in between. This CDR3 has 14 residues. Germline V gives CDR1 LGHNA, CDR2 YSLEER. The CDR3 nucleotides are TGCGCCAGCAGCCAAGATTTGGGGGATCAGCCCCAGCATTTT. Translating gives CASSQDLGDQPQHF.

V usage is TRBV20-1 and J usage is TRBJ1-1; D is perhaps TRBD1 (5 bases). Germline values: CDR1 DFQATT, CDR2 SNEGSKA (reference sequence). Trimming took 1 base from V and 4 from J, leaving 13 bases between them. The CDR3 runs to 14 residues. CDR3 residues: CSARAGGTGTEAFF. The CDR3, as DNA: TGCAGTGCTAGAGCGGGGGGGACCGGCACTGAAGCTTTCTTT.

The DNA of the CDR3 is TGTGCCAGCAGCCCGGTTAGGGGGACTAGCGGGAGCAGCTCCTACAATGAGCAGTTCTTC. It translates to CASSPVRGTSGSSSYNEQFF. The chain carries TRBV11-3 and TRBJ2-1; TRBD2 matches at 14 bases. The germline V gene encodes CDR1 SGHNT and CDR2 YENEEA. Trimming at V came to 5 bases and at J to 0 bases, leaving 12 bases not matched to a gene. The CDR3 runs 20 residues.

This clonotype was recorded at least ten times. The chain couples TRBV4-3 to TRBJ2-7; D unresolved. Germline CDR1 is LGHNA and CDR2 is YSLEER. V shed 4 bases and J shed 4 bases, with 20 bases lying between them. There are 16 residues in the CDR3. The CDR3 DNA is TGCGCCAGCAGCCTTGCAATTGGAGCCCAGGAGTACGAGCAGTACTTC. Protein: CASSLAIGAQEYEQYF.

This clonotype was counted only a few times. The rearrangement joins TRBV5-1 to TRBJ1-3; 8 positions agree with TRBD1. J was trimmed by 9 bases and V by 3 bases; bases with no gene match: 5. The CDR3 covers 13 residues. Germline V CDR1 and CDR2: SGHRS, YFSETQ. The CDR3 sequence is CASSWRTGFTIYF. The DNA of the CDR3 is TGCGCCAGCAGCTGGAGGACAGGGTTCACCATATATTTT.

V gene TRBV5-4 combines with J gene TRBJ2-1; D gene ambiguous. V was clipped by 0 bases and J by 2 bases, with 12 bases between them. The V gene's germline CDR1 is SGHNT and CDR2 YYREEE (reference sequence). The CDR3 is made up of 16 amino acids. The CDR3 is CASSLGGVGTYNEQFF. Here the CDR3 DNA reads TGTGCCAGCAGCTTGGGTGGAGTGGGAACCTACAATGAGCAGTTCTTC.

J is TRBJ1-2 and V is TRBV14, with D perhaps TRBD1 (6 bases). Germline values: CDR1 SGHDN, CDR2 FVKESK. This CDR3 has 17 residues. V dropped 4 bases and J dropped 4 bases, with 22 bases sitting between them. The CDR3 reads CASSRRIGQPGSYGYTF. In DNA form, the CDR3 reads TGTGCCAGCAGCCGAAGAATCGGACAGCCCGGGAGCTATGGCTACACCTTC.

Here the CDR3 DNA reads TGCAGTGCTAGGGCACCGACAGGGAAGAACACTGAAGCTTTCTTT. Translation: CSARAPTGKNTEAFF. V is TRBV20-1 and J is TRBJ1-1; TRBD1 matches 7 bases. Trimming removed 3 bases from V and 1 base from J; junction bases left unmatched: 8. The CDR3 contains 15 residues. The germline V gene encodes CDR1 DFQATT and CDR2 SNEGSKA (reference sequence).

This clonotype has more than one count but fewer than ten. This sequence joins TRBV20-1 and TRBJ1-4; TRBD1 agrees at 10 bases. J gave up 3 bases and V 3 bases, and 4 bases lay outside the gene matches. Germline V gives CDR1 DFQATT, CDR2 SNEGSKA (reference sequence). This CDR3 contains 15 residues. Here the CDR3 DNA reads TGCAGTGCTAGGACAGGGGGCGATGCTAATGAAAAACTGTTTTTT. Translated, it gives CSARTGGDANEKLFF.

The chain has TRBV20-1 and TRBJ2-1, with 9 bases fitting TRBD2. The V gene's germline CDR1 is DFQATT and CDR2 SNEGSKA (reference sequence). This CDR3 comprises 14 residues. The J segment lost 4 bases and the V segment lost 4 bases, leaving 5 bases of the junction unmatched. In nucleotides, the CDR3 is TGCAGTGCTACTAGGACTAGCGCTTACAATGAGCAGTTCTTC. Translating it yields CSATRTSAYNEQFF.

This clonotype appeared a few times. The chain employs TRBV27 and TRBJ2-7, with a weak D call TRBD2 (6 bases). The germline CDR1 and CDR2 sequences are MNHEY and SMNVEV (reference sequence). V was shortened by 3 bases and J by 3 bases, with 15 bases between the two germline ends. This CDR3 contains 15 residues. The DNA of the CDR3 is TGTGCCAGCAGTTTCCTCAAAATGGGGGGCTACGAGCAGTACTTC. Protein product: CASSFLKMGGYEQYF.

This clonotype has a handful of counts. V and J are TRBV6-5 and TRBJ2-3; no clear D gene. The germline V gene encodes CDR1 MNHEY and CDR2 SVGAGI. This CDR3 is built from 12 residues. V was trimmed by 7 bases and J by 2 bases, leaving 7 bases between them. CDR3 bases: TGTGCCAGCAAGACCACCACAGATACGCAGTATTTT. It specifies CASKTTTDTQYF.

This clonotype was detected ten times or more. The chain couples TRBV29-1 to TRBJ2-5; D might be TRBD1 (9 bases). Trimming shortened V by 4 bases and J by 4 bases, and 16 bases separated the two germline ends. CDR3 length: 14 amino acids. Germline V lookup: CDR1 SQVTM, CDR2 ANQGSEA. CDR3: CSVGDRAGGETQYF. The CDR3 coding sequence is TGCAGCGTTGGGGACAGGGCGGGGGGAGAGACCCAGTACTTC.

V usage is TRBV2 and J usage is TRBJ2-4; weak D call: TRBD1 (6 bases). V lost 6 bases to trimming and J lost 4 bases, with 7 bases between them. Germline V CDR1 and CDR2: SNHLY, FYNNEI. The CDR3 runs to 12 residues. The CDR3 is CASRDSKNIQYF. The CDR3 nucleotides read TGTGCCAGCAGGGACAGTAAAAACATTCAGTACTTC.

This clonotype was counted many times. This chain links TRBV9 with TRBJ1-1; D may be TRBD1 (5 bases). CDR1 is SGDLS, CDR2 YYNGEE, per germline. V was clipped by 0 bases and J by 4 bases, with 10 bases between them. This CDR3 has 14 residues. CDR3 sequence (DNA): TGTGCCAGCAGCGTAGGAGGCAGGGCCACTGAAGCTTTCTTT. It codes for CASSVGGRATEAFF.

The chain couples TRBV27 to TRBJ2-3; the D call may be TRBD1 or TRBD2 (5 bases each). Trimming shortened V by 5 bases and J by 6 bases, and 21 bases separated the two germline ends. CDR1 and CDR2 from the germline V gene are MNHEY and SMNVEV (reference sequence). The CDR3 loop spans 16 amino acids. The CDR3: CASSRRALLGVDTQYF. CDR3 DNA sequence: TGTGCCAGCAGTCGGCGGGCACTCCTGGGGGTGGATACGCAGTATTTT.

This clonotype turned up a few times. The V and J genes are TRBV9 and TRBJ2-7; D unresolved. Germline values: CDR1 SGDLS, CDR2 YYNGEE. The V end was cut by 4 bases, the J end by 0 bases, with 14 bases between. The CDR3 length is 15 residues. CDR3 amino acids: CASSPRSVSSYEQYF. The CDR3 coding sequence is TGTGCCAGCAGCCCCAGGAGCGTCAGCTCCTACGAGCAGTACTTC.

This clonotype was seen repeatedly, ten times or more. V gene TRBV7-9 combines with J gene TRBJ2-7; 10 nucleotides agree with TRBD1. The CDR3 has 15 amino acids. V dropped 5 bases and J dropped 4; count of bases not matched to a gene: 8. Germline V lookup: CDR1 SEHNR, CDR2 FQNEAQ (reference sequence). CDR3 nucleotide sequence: TGTGCCAGCAGCCCGAGGGGACAGGGGATATACGAGCAGTACTTC. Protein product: CASSPRGQGIYEQYF.

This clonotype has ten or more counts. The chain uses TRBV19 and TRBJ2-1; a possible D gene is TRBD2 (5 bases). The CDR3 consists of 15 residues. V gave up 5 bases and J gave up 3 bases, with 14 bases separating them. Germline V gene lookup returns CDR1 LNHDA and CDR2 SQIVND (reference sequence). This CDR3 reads CASSPRTAIYNEQFF. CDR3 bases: TGTGCCAGTAGTCCTCGGACTGCTATCTACAATGAGCAGTTCTTC.

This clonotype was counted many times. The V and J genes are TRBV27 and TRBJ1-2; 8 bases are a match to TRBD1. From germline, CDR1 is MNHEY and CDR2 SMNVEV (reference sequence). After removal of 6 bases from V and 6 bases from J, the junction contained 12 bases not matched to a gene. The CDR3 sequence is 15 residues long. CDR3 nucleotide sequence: TGTGCCAGCAGCCCCACCCAGGGGGCAAGGAATGGCTACACCTTC. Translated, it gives CASSPTQGARNGYTF.

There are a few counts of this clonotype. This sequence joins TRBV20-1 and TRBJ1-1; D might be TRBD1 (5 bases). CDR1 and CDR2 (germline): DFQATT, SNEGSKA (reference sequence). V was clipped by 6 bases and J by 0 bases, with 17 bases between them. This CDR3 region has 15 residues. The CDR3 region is CSANRRDFMNTEAFF. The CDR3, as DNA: TGCAGTGCCAACCGCAGGGACTTCATGAACACTGAAGCTTTCTTT.

This chain's CDR3 is CASSYGTGAQNIQYF. CDR3 sequence (DNA): TGTGCCAGCAGTTACGGAACAGGGGCACAAAACATTCAGTACTTC. The rearrangement uses TRBV6-5 and TRBJ2-4; 7 positions match TRBD1. This CDR3 is 15 amino acids long. Losses at the gene ends were 2 bases for V and 5 bases for J; bases not matched to a gene: 6. CDR1 and CDR2 from the germline V gene are MNHEY and SVGAGI.

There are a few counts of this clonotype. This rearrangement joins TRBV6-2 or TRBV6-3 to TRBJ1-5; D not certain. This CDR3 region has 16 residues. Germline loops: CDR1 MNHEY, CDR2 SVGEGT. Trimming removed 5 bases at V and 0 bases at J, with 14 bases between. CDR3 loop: CASSPPISVSNQPQHF. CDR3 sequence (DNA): TGTGCCAGCAGTCCTCCAATCTCGGTTAGCAATCAGCCCCAGCATTTT.